This T cell receptor (beta chain) is drawn from a study of T cell responses to AZD1222 COVID-19 vaccine. Measured with immunoSEQ multiplex PCR; TCRdb has only the in-frame clones, and not every one. Of 65,000 to 100,000 clones in the sample, 85% to 90% were seen once. This CDR3 is built from 13 residues. J gave up 6 bases and V 9 bases, and 7 bases lay outside the gene matches. The germline CDR1 and CDR2 sequences are KGHDR and SFDVKD. Study-wide findings and caveats: It should be noted that donors were predominantly white British and more often female, and clonal diversity was possibly underestimated. Samples come after the peak T cell response, not at day 14. It was only six AZD1222 recipients who were seropositive at baseline.

It was second doses at about 4 or about 12 weeks that were pooled. Details on this clone: Its matching antigen is unknown.

The TCR comes from an adult who received the AZD1222 COVID-19 vaccine. This chain uses TRBV24-1 with TRBJ2-1, with 7 bases lining up with TRBD2. Here the sequenced sample was peripheral blood, taken 28 days after the second AZD1222 dose. The CDR3 sequence is CATRGGGANEQFF. The CDR3 nucleotides read TGTGCCACCCGTGGGGGGGGAGCCAATGAGCAGTTCTTC.